This TCR beta chain stems from a study of blood T cell repertoires in COVID-19. Profiling relied on immunoSEQ multiplex PCR, and the TCRdb table lists in-frame clones only, not all of them. Among 110,000 or so clones, more than 80% were seen once, and the ten largest hold 10%. The TCR sequence derives from a human donor in a cohort sampled during active COVID-19. The sequencing input was peripheral blood.

The CDR3 bases are TGTGCCAGCAGCTTAGGCCAGGGTAGCTCCGGGGAGCTGTTTTTT. It encodes CASSLGQGSSGELFF. V and J are TRBV7-9 and TRBJ2-2, with D perhaps TRBD1 (5 bases). V lost 1 base to trimming and J lost 6 bases, with 12 bases between them. The V gene's germline CDR1 is SEHNR and CDR2 FQNEAQ (reference sequence). The length of the CDR3 is 15 residues.